This T cell receptor (beta chain) came from a study of control samples from healthy donors and cancer patients (dated by TCRdb to 2020 to 2021). The library was produced with the immunoSEQ multiplex PCR assay. TCRdb provides this immuneACCESS table in a form limited to in-frame rearrangements. Some clones are lacking; in checked studies, under half of them reflect an unresolved V gene, and why the rest are absent is not known. In this sample the table shows fewer than 500,000 clones, about 93% of which occur a single time. The ten largest clones take up more than 6% of the sample. V is reduced by 8 bases and J by 1 base, leaving a spacing of 13 bases between them. CDR3 length: 14 amino acids, cysteine to phenylalanine. Kept here is only the CDR3 DNA, which spans 42 bases and is read in frame from base 1. Taken from the germline V gene, the CDR1 and CDR2 loops are MNHEY and SVGAGI. Comment on this clone: The target of this receptor is not known. Base-call qualities are not available, and no considerably larger clone is one nucleotide away.

The rearranged segments are TRBV6-5 and TRBJ2-3, with no confident D gene call. Sequencing input: PBMCs. The TCR sequence derives from a man between 40 and 49 years old with head and neck cancer. The CDR3 amino acid sequence is: CASRAVSGTDTQYF. The DNA reads as follows: TGTGCCAGCCGGGCGGTTTCGGGCACAGATACGCAGTATTTT.